This is a list of T cell receptor beta chains from one sample in a study of T cell responses to AZD1222 COVID-19 vaccine. Sequencing was performed with immunoSEQ multiplex PCR; in TCRdb, only in-frame clones are kept and a portion is missing. The sample shows about 110,000 clones, 70% to 90% of them seen only once. Sequences were derived from peripheral blood, sampled 28 days after the second AZD1222 dose. The receptors originated from an adult who received the AZD1222 COVID-19 vaccine. The CDR3 runs from the conserved cysteine through the conserved F or W. The D gene is left open where the match is weak. Clone size, where shown, is once, few, many, or a class for clones that have expanded.

j_gene	d_gene	abundance	v_gene	CDR3nt	CDR3aa
TRBJ2-2	TRBD1	NA	TRBV9	TGTGCCAGCAGCGCTGCTGATGGGACAGGGGCCACCGGGGAGCTGTTTTTT	CASSAADGTGATGELFF
TRBJ2-3	NA	NA	TRBV19	TGTGCCAGTAGTGACCAGGGGCTAGCCGGGAGAGATACGCAGTATTTT	CASSDQGLAGRDTQYF
TRBJ2-1	TRBD2	NA	TRBV19	TGTGCCAGTAGTATAGCGGGGACTAGCGGTAATGAGCAGTTCTTC	CASSIAGTSGNEQFF
TRBJ2-1	NA	NA	TRBV27	TGTGCCAGCAACGTAGGAGGTCTCAATGAGCAGTTCTTC	CASNVGGLNEQFF
TRBJ2-2	TRBD2	NA	TRBV4-2	TGTGCCAGCAGCCACCATAGCGGGGTCGGACCCGGGGAGCTGTTTTTT	CASSHHSGVGPGELFF
TRBJ2-7	TRBD1	NA	TRBV7-9	TGTGCCAGCAGCCGATCTGAGACAGGGTCCGAGCAGTACTTC	CASSRSETGSEQYF
TRBJ1-4	NA	NA	TRBV6-1	TGTGCCAGCAGTGAAGGAAATTGGATGACAAATATACTGTTTTTT	CASSEGNWMTNILFF
TRBJ1-2	NA	NA	TRBV28	TGTGCCAGCAAACTAGAACAGGTGAACGGCTACACCTTC	CASKLEQVNGYTF
TRBJ2-7	TRBD1	NA	TRBV11-1	TGTGCCAGCAGCTATCAGACAGGGGAAGACGAGCAGTACTTC	CASSYQTGEDEQYF
TRBJ1-2	TRBD1	NA	TRBV5-8	TGTGCCAGCAGCTTCCTGGGACAGGGTAACTATGGCTACACCTTC	CASSFLGQGNYGYTF
TRBJ2-7	NA	many	TRBV5-4	TGTGCCAGCAGCTTGTCCCACTTGAGCTCCTACGAGCAGTACTTC	CASSLSHLSSYEQYF
TRBJ1-2	NA	NA	TRBV6-5	TGTGCCAGCAGGGGTAACAGCATAACCTATGGCTACACCTTC	CASRGNSITYGYTF
TRBJ1-1	TRBD1	NA	TRBV4-1	TGCGCCAGCAGCCAAGCGGAAGACAGGGTCGGTGCGAACACTGAAGCTTTCTTT	CASSQAEDRVGANTEAFF
TRBJ1-1	NA	NA	TRBV10-3	TGTGCCATCAGTGATCCGGAGGGTGAAGCTTTCTTT	CAISDPEGEAFF
TRBJ2-1	TRBD2	NA	TRBV28	TGTGCCAGCCGTAGCGGGAGCTCCTACAATGAGCAGTTCTTC	CASRSGSSYNEQFF
TRBJ2-7	TRBD2	few	TRBV6-5	TGTGCCAGCAGTTACTCAGGGGAGGGCTCCTACGAGCAGTACTTC	CASSYSGEGSYEQYF
TRBJ2-3	NA	NA	TRBV5-1	TGCGCCAGCAGCTTGGTACTTAGTGGCGCAGATACGCAGTATTTT	CASSLVLSGADTQYF
TRBJ2-1	NA	NA	TRBV3-1/TRBV3-2	TGTGCCAGCAGCATGTATAGCGCGGGTGAGCAGTTCTTC	CASSMYSAGEQFF
TRBJ1-6	NA	once	TRBV10-2	TGCGCCACCGCCGGGACGGTGAGCTCCTATAATTCACCCCTCCACTTT	CATAGTVSSYNSPLHF